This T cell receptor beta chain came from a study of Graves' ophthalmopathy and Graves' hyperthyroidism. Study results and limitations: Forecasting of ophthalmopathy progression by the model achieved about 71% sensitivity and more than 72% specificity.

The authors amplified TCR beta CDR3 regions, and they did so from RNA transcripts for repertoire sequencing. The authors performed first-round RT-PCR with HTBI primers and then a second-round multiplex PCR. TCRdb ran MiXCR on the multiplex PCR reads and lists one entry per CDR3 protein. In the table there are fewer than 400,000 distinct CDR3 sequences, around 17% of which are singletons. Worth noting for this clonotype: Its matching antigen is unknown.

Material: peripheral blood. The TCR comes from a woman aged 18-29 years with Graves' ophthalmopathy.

CDR3 amino acids: CASSFSGQGVFYGYTF. Here the CDR3 DNA reads TGTGCCAGCAGTTTCTCCGGACAGGGGGTATTCTATGGCTACACCTTC. This chain connects TRBV28 to TRBJ1-2; 10 positions match TRBD1. The CDR3 spans 16 residues. V was clipped by 3 bases and J by 4 bases; unmatched bases: 8. CDR1 and CDR2 (germline): MDHEN, SYDVKM.